These 19 T cell receptor beta chains share one sample of origin, sequenced in a study of T cells in women clearing cervical HPV infection. The data were produced by immunoSEQ multiplex PCR, yet TCRdb's version contains in-frame clones alone and is incomplete. This listing includes tens of thousands of clones. What was sequenced was blood buffy coat. These receptors were collected from a woman aged 18-69 years with a cervical HPV16 infection that either progressed to CIN3+ or cleared (not recorded which).

About this clone itself: The observed sequence ends 3 residues before the CDR3 terminus, with the missing tail filled in from the germline J gene. This chain links TRBV7-6 with TRBJ1-1; D might be TRBD1 (5 bases). CDR1 and CDR2 (germline): SGHVS, FNYEAQ. CDR3 length: 15 amino acids. V lost 5 bases, J lost 5 bases, and 18 bases lay in between. The sequenced part of the CDR3 DNA is TGTGCCAGCAGCCCCTCCACAGGACCGCGTACTGAA. This sequence encodes CASSPSTGPRTE. The whole CDR3 is CASSPSTGPRTEAFF.

Comment on this clone: Coverage ceases 3 residues before the CDR3 finishes, and the germline J gene fills in the end. The chain carries TRBV6-4 and TRBJ2-4; 9 bases agree with TRBD2. There are 15 residues in the CDR3. CDR1 MRHNA and CDR2 SNTAGT come from the germline V gene. With V trimmed by 8 bases and J by 0 bases, 5 bases remained unmatched. Incomplete CDR3 DNA: TGTGCCAGCGTCCGGCGGGAGGGAGCCAAAAACATT. Protein: CASVRREGAKNI. From start to end, the CDR3 is CASVRREGAKNIQYF.

A note on this clone: The read falls 3 residues short of the CDR3 end, and the missing part is taken from the germline J gene. The gene calls are TRBV23-1 and TRBJ2-1; tentatively, D is TRBD2 (5 bases). TRBV23-1 is recorded as an ORF, its role being uncertain. This CDR3 has 13 residues. V was pared by 7 bases and J by 6 bases, with 13 bases between. CDR3 DNA (partial): TGCGCCAGCATGGACTCCGCATTCAATGAG. Translation gives CASMDSAFNE. The whole CDR3 sequence is CASMDSAFNEQFF.

With regard to this clone: The CDR3 extends 3 residues past the end of the read, so its final part is completed from the germline J gene. The chain employs TRBV19 and TRBJ2-5; TRBD2 matches at 8 bases. Germline V gives CDR1 LNHDA, CDR2 SQIVND (reference sequence). V shed 4 bases, J shed 0 bases, and the junction held 4 bases outside the gene matches. CDR3 length: 15 amino acids. CDR3: CASSKGLGDQETQYF. The CDR3 bases that were read are TGTGCCAGTAGTAAGGGACTAGGGGACCAAGAGACC.

This clone is classed as medium-sized (0.01 to 0.1%) by frequency. The read ends 3 residues shy of where the CDR3 ends; the end is completed using the germline J gene. The rearrangement joins TRBV28 to TRBJ2-6, with TRBD1 matching 8 bases. The CDR3 spans 18 residues. Germline V gives CDR1 MDHEN, CDR2 SYDVKM. J was trimmed by 0 bases and V by 4 bases; bases with no gene match: 8. The CDR3 loop is CASSSGQGEGSGANVLTF. The part of the CDR3 DNA that was read is TGTGCCAGCAGTTCTGGACAGGGTGAAGGCTCTGGGGCCAACGTC.

Partial CDR3 DNA: TGTGCCAGCAGCTTAAAGTCTAAACACCCAGCCCGGGGGCAAGAGACC. Translation gives CASSLKSKHPARGQET. The complete CDR3 sequence is CASSLKSKHPARGQETQYF. This chain links TRBV7-3 with TRBJ2-5; the D gene is possibly TRBD2 (6 bases). The missing CDR3 end, 3 residues past where the read stops, is filled in from the germline J gene. The CDR3 has 19 residues. V was clipped by 1 base and J by 2 bases, with 23 bases between them. Germline CDR1 SGHTA, CDR2 FQGTGA.

Incomplete CDR3 DNA: TGCGCCAGCAGCTTTGGTCAGGGGTGGTCCTACGAG. Translating it yields CASSFGQGWSYE. The full-length CDR3 reads as CASSFGQGWSYEQYF. V is TRBV5-1 and J is TRBJ2-7; tentative D call: TRBD1 (6 bases). The read comes to an end 3 residues before the CDR3 does, leaving the germline J gene to fill in the end. The CDR3 consists of 15 residues. With 2 bases removed from V and 1 base from J, the gap between germline ends came to 13 bases. CDR1 is SGHRS and CDR2 is YFSETQ in the germline V gene.

Concerning this clone itself: The missing CDR3 end, 3 residues past where the read stops, is filled in from the germline J gene. The chain joins TRBV7-9 to TRBJ2-3; possibly TRBD2 for D (5 bases). The germline V gene has CDR1 SEHNR and CDR2 FQNEAQ (reference sequence). V lost 8 bases and J lost 6, with 12 bases in between. The CDR3 is 12 amino acids. The CDR3 sequence: CASSPSRDTQYF. The CDR3 DNA, read in part, is TGTGCCAGCTCCCCTAGCAGGGATACG.

Notes on this clone: Read coverage stops 3 residues before the CDR3 terminus; the germline J gene supplies the remainder. J is TRBJ1-4 and V is TRBV5-1; the match to TRBD1 covers 7 bases. V lost 4 bases to trimming and J lost 10 bases; unmatched junction nucleotides: 10. The CDR3 spans 14 residues. Germline values: CDR1 SGHRS, CDR2 YFSETQ. The sequenced part of the CDR3 DNA is TGCGCCAGCAGCACTGGACAGGAGCCTTTAAAA. It is translated as CASSTGQEPLK. In full, the CDR3 is CASSTGQEPLKLFF.

On this clone itself: The CDR3 end lies 3 residues beyond the end of the read and is filled in from the germline J gene. This chain connects TRBV20-1 to TRBJ2-2; 9 bases fit TRBD1. CDR3 length equals 16 residues. Germline lookup yields CDR1 DFQATT and CDR2 SNEGSKA (reference sequence). CDR3 bases read: TGCAGTGCTAGAGGTATAGAGGACAGGGGACGAGAAAAG. Its translation is CSARGIEDRGREK. The entire CDR3 reads CSARGIEDRGREKLFF.

Of note for this clone: The CDR3 end is not reached by the read, which stops 3 residues before it; the germline J gene fills it in. The chain employs TRBV20-1 and TRBJ2-1, with D unresolved. The CDR3 totals 11 residues. Germline CDR1 reads DFQATT; CDR2 reads SNEGSKA (reference sequence). Trimming stripped 6 bases from V and 7 bases from J, with 10 bases between. The CDR3 sequence is CSASSRNEQFF. Partial CDR3 DNA: TGCAGTGCAAGCTCTAGGAATGAG.

The covered CDR3 bases are TGTGCCAGCAGCTTAGGAGGGGGCCCCACAGATACG. It specifies CASSLGGGPTDT. The whole CDR3 protein reads CASSLGGGPTDTQYF. The V and J genes are TRBV11-2 and TRBJ2-3; 7 positions match TRBD1. The DNA ends 3 residues before the CDR3 does, and the rest of the CDR3 is filled in from the germline J gene. Germline V lookup: CDR1 SGHAT, CDR2 FQNNGV. J gave up 2 bases and V 1 base, and 3 bases lay outside the gene matches. This CDR3 contains 15 residues. The variable domain in full, with the rest retrieved from reference TRBV11-2 and TRBJ2-3, is EAGVAQSPRYKIIEKRQSVAFWCNPISGHATLYWYQQILGQGPKLLIQFQNNGVVDDSQLPKDRFSAERLKGVDSTLKIQPAKLEDSAVYLCASSLGGGPTDTQYFGPGTRLTVL.

Concerning this clone itself: The read stops 3 residues short of the end of the CDR3; the missing end is completed from the germline J gene. V and J are TRBV19 and TRBJ2-3; 9 bases are shared with TRBD1. CDR3 size: 17 residues. Germline CDR1 is LNHDA and CDR2 is SQIVND (reference sequence). The V segment lost 3 bases and the J segment 4 bases; nucleotides outside the gene matches: 11. CDR3 bases read: TGTGCCAGTAGTATGAAGACGTTGGGACAGGGCCCAGATACG. This gives the protein CASSMKTLGQGPDT. The full CDR3 protein is CASSMKTLGQGPDTQYF.

Worth noting for this clone: The read terminates 3 residues ahead of where the CDR3 ends, so the germline J gene completes it. The chain joins TRBV19 to TRBJ2-1, with D hard to call. Per germline, CDR1 LNHDA and CDR2 SQIVND (reference sequence). Trimming shortened V by 3 bases and J by 8 bases, and 8 bases separated the two germline ends. CDR3 length: 12 amino acids. The CDR3 DNA, read in part, is TGTGCCAGTAGTATTGGCTCGTATGAG. Residues: CASSIGSYE. The full CDR3 protein is CASSIGSYEQFF.

Of note for this clone: The CDR3 end lies 3 residues beyond the end of the read and is filled in from the germline J gene. The V gene is TRBV6-2 or TRBV6-3, the J gene TRBJ2-1; a weak D match, TRBD2 (6 bases). Trimming took 7 bases from V and 6 from J, leaving 13 bases between them. Looked up from germline, CDR1 is MNHEY and CDR2 is SVGEGT. The CDR3 covers 13 residues. CDR3 residues: CASIGGMSNEQFF. The sequenced CDR3 bases are TGTGCCAGCATCGGCGGGATGAGCAATGAG.

In regard to this clone: The sequence runs out 3 residues before the end of the CDR3; the remainder is reconstructed from the germline J gene. The V gene is TRBV7-9, the J gene TRBJ1-4; D may be TRBD1 (6 bases). There are 15 residues in the CDR3. Germline loops: CDR1 SEHNR, CDR2 FQNEAQ (reference sequence). Trimming shortened V by 6 bases and J by 0 bases, and 11 bases separated the two germline ends. The CDR3 here is CASSYGQTTNEKLFF. CDR3 bases read: TGTGCCAGCAGTTACGGACAGACAACTAATGAAAAA.

Regarding this clone: Read sequence stops 3 residues before the CDR3 end, and the germline J gene provides the missing end. This chain joins TRBV7-3 and TRBJ1-4; 7 nucleotides agree with TRBD1. Losses at the gene ends were 4 bases for V and 4 bases for J; bases not matched to a gene: 6. This CDR3 has 15 amino acids. CDR1 is SGHTA, CDR2 FQGTGA, per germline. CDR3 loop: CASSSTGVVNEKLFF. The part of the CDR3 DNA that was read is TGTGCCAGCAGCTCAACAGGGGTGGTTAATGAAAAA.

Turning to this clone: At one boundary the junction diverges from the germline segment, which might be a read error. The observed sequence ends 3 residues before the CDR3 terminus, with the missing tail filled in from the germline J gene. The V and J genes are TRBV4-2 and TRBJ2-5; 7 nucleotides match TRBD2. This CDR3 contains 17 residues. Germline V lookup: CDR1 LGHNA, CDR2 YNFKEQ. The CDR3 loop reads CASSQDRSGTSQETQYF. The CDR3 DNA, read in part, is TGCGCCAGCAGCCAAGATAGAAGCGGGACGTCTCAAGAGACC.

With regard to this clone: The read terminates 3 residues before the CDR3 end, so the remaining end is supplied by the germline J gene. The chain combines TRBV6-9 with TRBJ2-7; the match to TRBD1 covers 8 bases. CDR3 length equals 14 residues. CDR1 MNHGY and CDR2 SVAAGI come from the germline V gene. J lost 0 bases, V lost 6 bases, and 4 bases had no gene match. The part of the CDR3 DNA that was read is TGTGCCAGCAGAAAAGACAGGGGCTCCTACGAG. Amino acid sequence: CASRKDRGSYE. The whole CDR3 region reads CASRKDRGSYEQYF.